This T cell receptor (beta chain) was identified in a study of identical twins. Findings and limits, study-wide: The presence of invariant MAIT and iNKT cells could partly confound analyses of zero-insertion sequences.

TCRdb re-called the 5' RACE reads with MiXCR, one entry per CDR3 protein. Here the sample spans some 600,000 distinct CDR3 sequences, less than 9% being singletons. The germline gives CDR1 SGHRS, CDR2 YFSETQ. Trimming removed 0 bases at V and 0 bases at J, with 9 bases between. This CDR3 contains 15 residues. Many counts were recorded for this clonotype. The antigen is not known. The same sample was also used in a study of yellow fever vaccine responses in identical twins.

The sequence came from a woman aged 18-29 years in good health. Source material: PBMCs. The chain is built from TRBV5-1 and TRBJ1-1; D is undetermined. CDR3 DNA sequence: TGCGCCAGCAGCTTGGGCGGGATCGTGAACACTGAAGCTTTCTTT. It is translated as CASSLGGIVNTEAFF.